The next 29 T cell receptor beta chains were all read from a single sample in a study of blood T cell repertoires in COVID-19. TCRdb keeps only in-frame clones here, not all; method: immunoSEQ multiplex PCR. The repertoire has some 150,000 clones, roughly 89% of them found once; the top ten carry around 2.9%. Sequencing was carried out using peripheral blood. The source of these receptors is a man aged 60-69 years with active or convalescent COVID-19.

The chain links TRBV28 to TRBJ1-2; the match to TRBD1 covers 9 bases. CDR1 and CDR2 from the germline V gene are MDHEN and SYDVKM. J gave up 5 bases and V 9 bases, and 4 bases lay outside the gene matches. The length of the CDR3 is 12 residues. The DNA for the CDR3 is TGTGCCAGGGGGGACAGGGAGTATGGCTACACCTTC. This gives the protein CARGDREYGYTF.

V and J are TRBV5-8 and TRBJ1-1, with D tentatively TRBD1 (5 bases). Trimming left V 1 base short and J 1 base short, with 8 bases between. Germline CDR1 reads SGHTS; CDR2 reads YDEGEE. The CDR3 has 14 amino acids. CDR3 residues: CASSLYRGNTEAFF. In DNA form, the CDR3 reads TGTGCCAGCAGCTTGTATAGGGGGAACACTGAAGCTTTCTTT.

CDR3 in amino acids: CASSQVRRGGQRTGELFF. CDR3 in DNA: TGTGCCAGCAGCCAAGTCCGAAGGGGGGGCCAACGTACCGGGGAGCTGTTTTTT. V usage is TRBV4-2 and J usage is TRBJ2-2; tentatively, D is TRBD2 (7 bases). The CDR3 is made up of 18 amino acids. Trimming removed 1 base at V and 5 bases at J, with 20 bases between. Germline V CDR1 and CDR2: LGHNA, YNFKEQ.

This rearrangement joins TRBV2 to TRBJ1-5; 8 positions agree with TRBD1. The CDR3 runs to 15 residues. The V gene end was trimmed by 7 bases and the J gene end by 1 base; junction bases not matched to a gene: 6. The germline V gene has CDR1 SNHLY and CDR2 FYNNEI. CDR3 nucleotides: TGTGCCAGCAAAGGACAGGGTGGAAGCAATCAGCCCCAGCATTTT. This codes for CASKGQGGSNQPQHF. The full variable domain, its missing parts supplied by reference TRBV2 and TRBJ1-5, is EPEVTQTPSHQVTQMGQEVILRCVPISNHLYFYWYRQILGQKVEFLVSFYNNEISEKSEIFDDQFSVERPDGSNFTLKIRSTKLEDSAMYFCASKGQGGSNQPQHFGDGTRLSIL.

The genes are TRBV4-1 and TRBJ1-2; D is unresolved. CDR1 and CDR2 from the germline V gene are MGHRA and YSYEKL. Trimming removed 0 bases at V and 12 bases at J, with 14 bases between. There are 13 residues in the CDR3. CDR3 loop: CASSQDGRESNTF. The CDR3 nucleotides are TGCGCCAGCAGCCAAGATGGGAGGGAATCGAACACCTTC.

The gene calls are TRBV12-5 and TRBJ2-5; 8 bases line up with TRBD1. The germline V gene has CDR1 LGHNT and CDR2 FRNRAP. V gave up 6 bases and J gave up 5 bases; unmatched junction bases: 5. The CDR3 sequence is 13 residues long. The CDR3 nucleotides read TGTGCTAGTGGAAGGACAGGGATCGAGACCCAGTACTTC. Protein sequence: CASGRTGIETQYF.

Details on this clone: Within the sample, other DNA sequences also encode this same CDR3. V is TRBV3-1 (or the pseudogene TRBV3-2) and J is TRBJ2-7; D is unclear. V was clipped by 3 bases and J by 0 bases, with 3 bases between them. The CDR3 covers 12 residues. Germline V CDR1 and CDR2: LGHDT, YNNKEL (reference sequence). CDR3 protein: CASSQASYEQYF. CDR3 bases: TGTGCCAGCAGCCAGGCCTCCTACGAGCAGTACTTC.

The J gene is TRBJ2-7, the V gene TRBV28; 7 bases are shared with TRBD2. V lost 5 bases and J lost 0; bases outside the gene matches: 7. Germline V CDR1 and CDR2: MDHEN, SYDVKM. The CDR3 contains 15 residues. CDR3 residues: CASSPFGGSSYEQYF. The CDR3 region has the DNA TGTGCCAGCAGTCCCTTCGGCGGGAGCTCCTACGAGCAGTACTTC.

This clone came up once. The J gene is TRBJ2-1, the V gene TRBV6-1, with TRBD1 matching over 7 bases. Germline V gives CDR1 MNHNS, CDR2 SASEGT. The CDR3 is 15 residues long. J lost 2 bases, V lost 3 bases, and 4 bases had no gene match. The CDR3 bases are TGTGCCAGCAGTGAGGGCAGGGGGACCTACAATGAGCAGTTCTTC. Translation: CASSEGRGTYNEQFF.

The chain carries TRBV5-6 and TRBJ2-7, with a tentative D call TRBD2 (6 bases). This CDR3 has 16 amino acids. V was cut by 0 bases and J by 1 base, with 14 bases left in between. Germline CDR1 is SGHDT and CDR2 is YYEEEE. CDR3 in DNA: TGTGCCAGCAGCTTGGGGCGGGGAAGCTGGTCCTACGAGCAGTACTTC. Protein sequence: CASSLGRGSWSYEQYF.

The rearrangement joins TRBV5-6 to TRBJ1-3, with TRBD1 identical over 9 bases. Unmatched junction bases numbered 6, after V lost 2 bases and J lost 0 bases. Germline-derived CDR1 and CDR2 are SGHDT and YYEEEE. This CDR3 contains 17 residues. Here the CDR3 DNA reads TGTGCCAGCAGCTTTGCGACAGGGGGAAACTCTGGAAACACCATATATTTT. Translating gives CASSFATGGNSGNTIYF. Full variable domain (rest looked up from reference TRBV5-6 and TRBJ1-3): DAGVTQSPTHLIKTRGQQVTLRCSPKSGHDTVSWYQQALGQGPQFIFQYYEEEERQRGNFPDRFSGHQFPNYSSELNVNALLLGDSALYLCASSFATGGNSGNTIYFGEGSWLTVV.

This rearrangement joins TRBV6-2 or TRBV6-3 to TRBJ2-3, with 9 bases matching TRBD2. V lost 6 bases, J lost 5 bases, and 3 bases stayed unmatched. The germline gives CDR1 MNHEY, CDR2 SVGEGT. CDR3 length equals 13 residues. DNA for the CDR3: TGTGCCAGCAGCCTAGCGGGAAGAGATACGCAGTATTTT. Translation: CASSLAGRDTQYF.

The V and J genes are TRBV28 and TRBJ1-2; 7 nucleotides align to TRBD1. V lost 3 bases to trimming and J lost 0 bases; unmatched junction nucleotides: 4. The CDR3 is 15 residues long. The germline V gene encodes CDR1 MDHEN and CDR2 SYDVKM. The CDR3 region has the DNA TGTGCCAGCAGTTTTAGGACAGGCTCTAACTATGGCTACACCTTC. It codes for CASSFRTGSNYGYTF.

The rearrangement links TRBV27 to TRBJ1-2; 8 bases are shared with TRBD1. Germline CDR1 is MNHEY and CDR2 is SMNVEV (reference sequence). Trimming took 6 bases from V and 3 from J; bases not matched to a gene: 15. The CDR3 contains 17 residues. For the CDR3, the DNA is TGTGCCAGCAGGGCACGGACAGGGTACACTTTGGACTATGGCTACACCTTC. Its translation: CASRARTGYTLDYGYTF.

The chain joins TRBV5-1 to TRBJ2-2; 10 bases are shared with TRBD2. Germline V lookup: CDR1 SGHRS, CDR2 YFSETQ. With V trimmed by 3 bases and J by 5 bases, 4 bases remained unmatched. The CDR3 covers 15 residues. The CDR3 loop is CASSSPGLATGELFF. The CDR3 DNA sequence: TGCGCCAGCAGCTCCCCGGGACTAGCGACCGGGGAGCTGTTTTTT.

The chain couples TRBV12-3 or TRBV12-4 to TRBJ1-1; D is uncertain. V gave up 8 bases and J gave up 0 bases, with 10 bases separating them. CDR3 size: 13 residues. The CDR3 reads CASLAYLNTEAFF. The DNA for the CDR3 is TGTGCCAGCCTAGCATATCTGAACACTGAAGCTTTCTTT.

The J gene is TRBJ2-2, the V gene TRBV20-1; 13 bases match TRBD2. Germline assignment: CDR1 DFQATT and CDR2 SNEGSKA (reference sequence). CDR3 length: 16 residues. V gave up 3 bases and J gave up 6 bases; unmatched junction bases: 7. The CDR3 here is CSASGGLAGSAGELFF. CDR3 nucleotides: TGCAGTGCTAGTGGGGGACTAGCGGGATCGGCCGGGGAGCTGTTTTTT.

The chain carries TRBV7-9 and TRBJ2-1; 9 nucleotides agree with TRBD1. CDR1 is SEHNR, CDR2 FQNEAQ, per germline (reference sequence). Trimming took 5 bases from V and 5 from J; bases not matched to a gene: 19. This CDR3 has 19 residues. CDR3 bases: TGTGCCAGCAGCCGACTGAGGCCGGGACAGGGCACAAAAAACAATGAGCAGTTCTTC. Encoded protein: CASSRLRPGQGTKNNEQFF.

J is TRBJ1-6 and V is TRBV9; D gene uncertain. Germline CDR1 is SGDLS and CDR2 is YYNGEE. V lost 3 bases and J 13 bases, leaving 14 bases between the germline ends. The CDR3 has 13 residues. CDR3 loop: CASSATLLSPLHF. CDR3 nucleotide sequence: TGTGCCAGCAGCGCTACTTTATTGTCGCCCCTCCACTTT.

The rearrangement links TRBV4-3 to TRBJ1-4; 8 positions agree with TRBD1. The CDR3 runs 15 residues. In germline, CDR1 is LGHNA, CDR2 YSLEER. Trimming cost V 2 bases and J 8 bases; bases outside gene matches: 7. This chain's CDR3 is CASSQSGQGREKLFF. DNA for the CDR3: TGCGCCAGCAGCCAAAGCGGACAGGGAAGGGAAAAACTGTTTTTT.

The V and J genes are TRBV27 and TRBJ1-5; 8 bases align to TRBD1. Germline V gene data show CDR1 as MNHEY and CDR2 as SMNVEV (reference sequence). Unmatched junction bases numbered 11, after V lost 0 bases and J lost 4 bases. The CDR3 totals 18 residues. In nucleotides, the CDR3 is TGTGCCAGCAGTTTATCGGGTCCGGACACAGGGGGGAATCAGCCCCAGCATTTT. Its translation: CASSLSGPDTGGNQPQHF.

The V and J genes are TRBV6-5 and TRBJ2-1; 7 nucleotides line up with TRBD1. The CDR3 runs to 13 residues. Germline CDR1 and CDR2: MNHEY and SVGAGI. V shed 5 bases and J 7 bases; nucleotides not matched to a gene: 5. This chain's CDR3 is CASSTDRVNEQFF. In DNA form, the CDR3 reads TGTGCCAGCAGTACCGACAGGGTAAATGAGCAGTTCTTC.

This chain joins TRBV6-5 and TRBJ1-2; TRBD1 aligns across 9 bases. The germline V gene has CDR1 MNHEY and CDR2 SVGAGI. J lost 4 bases, V lost 6 bases, and 9 bases had no gene match. The CDR3 sequence is 15 residues long. The CDR3 coding sequence is TGTGCCAGCAGGCGGAACAGGGGGCGCGGCTATGGCTACACCTTC. Translation gives CASRRNRGRGYGYTF.

This clone was seen only once. This chain uses TRBV5-1 with TRBJ2-7; TRBD1 aligns across 9 bases. Germline values: CDR1 SGHRS, CDR2 YFSETQ. This CDR3 comprises 15 residues. Losses at the gene ends were 3 bases for V and 2 bases for J; bases not matched to a gene: 6. In nucleotides, the CDR3 is TGCGCCAGCAGCTCCACAGGGGGCGCGCCCTACGAGCAGTACTTC. Encoded protein: CASSSTGGAPYEQYF.

The gene calls are TRBV30 and TRBJ2-5; D perhaps matches TRBD2 (5 bases). CDR1 GTSNPN and CDR2 SVGIG come from the germline V gene (reference sequence). V lost 4 bases, J lost 5 bases, and 20 bases lay in between. The CDR3 runs 15 residues. This CDR3 is CAWNGPEAQWETQYF. The CDR3 DNA follows: TGTGCCTGGAACGGGCCGGAGGCACAGTGGGAGACCCAGTACTTC.

The chain combines TRBV5-1 with TRBJ2-7; tentatively, D is TRBD1 (5 bases). This CDR3 is built from 13 residues. The germline V gene encodes CDR1 SGHRS and CDR2 YFSETQ. Trimming stripped 0 bases from V and 4 bases from J, with 8 bases between. DNA for the CDR3: TGCGCCAGCAGCTTGGGACAGAGATACGAGCAGTACTTC. As protein: CASSLGQRYEQYF.

The rearrangement uses TRBV10-3 and TRBJ1-6; TRBD1 matches 7 bases. The CDR3 contains 14 residues. After removal of 7 bases from V and 10 bases from J, the junction contained 10 bases not matched to a gene. Germline assignment: CDR1 ENHRY and CDR2 SYGVKD. The chain's CDR3 is CAINGQGGESPLHF. The CDR3 coding sequence is TGTGCCATCAACGGTCAGGGGGGAGAATCACCCCTCCACTTT.

J is TRBJ1-3 and V is TRBV29-1, with D possibly TRBD1 on 6 matching bases. Germline V gene data show CDR1 as SQVTM and CDR2 as ANQGSEA. The CDR3 is 12 amino acids. Trimming took 7 bases from V and 3 from J, leaving 10 bases between them. CDR3 sequence reads: CSGQDVGNTIYF. The CDR3, as DNA: TGCAGCGGACAGGACGTTGGAAACACCATATATTTT.

In this sample, this clone turned up a few times. The rearrangement uses TRBV23-1 and TRBJ1-6; D uncertain. TRBV23-1 is an ORF for which the function is uncertain. With 4 bases removed from V and 13 bases from J, the gap between germline ends came to 5 bases. This CDR3 has 10 residues. CDR3 DNA sequence: TGCGCCAGCAGTCTAAGCCCCCTCCACTTT. Its protein is CASSLSPLHF.